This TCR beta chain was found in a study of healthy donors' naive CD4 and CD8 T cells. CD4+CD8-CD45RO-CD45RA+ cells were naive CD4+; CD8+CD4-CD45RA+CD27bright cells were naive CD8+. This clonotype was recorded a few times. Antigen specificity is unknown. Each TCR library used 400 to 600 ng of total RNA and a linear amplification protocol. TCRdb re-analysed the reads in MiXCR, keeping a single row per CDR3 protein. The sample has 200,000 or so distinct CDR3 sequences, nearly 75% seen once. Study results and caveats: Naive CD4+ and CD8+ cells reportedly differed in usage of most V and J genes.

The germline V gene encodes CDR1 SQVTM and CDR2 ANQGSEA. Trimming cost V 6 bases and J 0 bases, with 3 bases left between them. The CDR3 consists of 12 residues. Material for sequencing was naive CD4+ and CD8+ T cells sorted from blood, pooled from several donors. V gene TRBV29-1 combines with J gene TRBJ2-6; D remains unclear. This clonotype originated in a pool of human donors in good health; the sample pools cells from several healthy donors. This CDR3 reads CSVASGANVLTF. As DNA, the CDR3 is TGCAGCGTGGCCTCTGGGGCCAACGTCCTGACTTTC.